This passage covers 11 T cell receptor beta chains from one sample sequenced in a study of OX40 agonist ivuxolimab in advanced cancers. Using immunoSEQ multiplex PCR, the repertoire was profiled, and TCRdb retains in-frame clones only, with some absent. The profile shows 80,000 to 100,000 clones, around nine tenths of them singletons. The specimen was CD4+ or CD8+ T cells sorted from blood, collected in a trial of the OX40 agonist ivuxolimab. All receptors derive from an adult with an advanced solid tumor such as melanoma, head and neck, liver or kidney cancer.

The chain combines TRBV7-9 with TRBJ1-3, with D possibly TRBD1 on 6 matching bases. The CDR3 spans 17 residues. Germline V gene sequence: CDR1 SEHNR, CDR2 FQNEAQ (reference sequence). V was shortened by 1 base and J by 0 bases, with 13 bases between the two germline ends. CDR3 DNA sequence: TGTGCCAGCAGCTTAGGGGGTTGGACAGTCTCTGGAAACACCATATATTTT. It encodes CASSLGGWTVSGNTIYF.

The chain joins TRBV9 to TRBJ1-2, with D uncertain. Looked up from germline, CDR1 is SGDLS and CDR2 is YYNGEE. There are 16 residues in the CDR3. The V gene lost 0 bases and the J gene lost 0 bases, with 12 bases spanning the gap. The CDR3 sequence is CASSVGATSPNYGYTF. The CDR3 nucleotides are TGTGCCAGCAGCGTAGGGGCGACGTCTCCTAACTATGGCTACACCTTC.

The CDR3 nucleotides read TGTGCCAGTAGTCCGAGTCTCCTGAACACTGAAGCTTTCTTT. This codes for CASSPSLLNTEAFF. The chain uses TRBV19 and TRBJ1-1; D remains unclear. The germline V gene has CDR1 LNHDA and CDR2 SQIVND (reference sequence). Deletions cut 5 bases from V and 0 bases from J, with 10 bases between. CDR3 size: 14 residues.

V gene TRBV21-1 combines with J gene TRBJ1-2. TRBV21-1 is assigned pseudogene status. The CDR3 length is 16 residues. The CDR3 reads CASSNLNGGQSYGYTF. The CDR3 DNA reads as TGTGCCAGCAGCAACCTTAATGGAGGGCAGTCCTATGGCTACACCTTC.

This clone was recorded once. The chain recombines TRBV5-1 with TRBJ1-2, with a weak D call TRBD1 (6 bases). V dropped 0 bases and J dropped 3 bases, with 12 bases sitting between them. Germline CDR1 SGHRS, CDR2 YFSETQ. The CDR3 extends over 15 amino acids. The CDR3 region has the DNA TGCGCCAGCAGCTTGGGTGGGGGGCGCGACTATGGCTACACCTTC. Protein: CASSLGGGRDYGYTF.

The V gene is TRBV18, the J gene TRBJ1-3; D ambiguous. V was pared by 5 bases and J by 2 bases, with 13 bases between. Per germline, CDR1 KGHSH and CDR2 LQKENI. The CDR3 has 15 residues. For the CDR3, the DNA is TGTGCCAGCTCAAAAGAGACTGGAACTGGAAACACCATATATTTT. Translation gives CASSKETGTGNTIYF.

This chain joins TRBV5-4 and TRBJ2-7; D gene unclear. Germline-derived CDR1 and CDR2 are SGHNT and YYREEE (reference sequence). Deletions cut 4 bases from V and 0 bases from J, with 20 bases between. The CDR3 runs 17 residues. The CDR3 nucleotides read TGTGCCAGCAGCCCCCCTTCAAGCTACGGTAGCTCCTACGAGCAGTACTTC. Translation: CASSPPSSYGSSYEQYF.

V gene TRBV15 combines with J gene TRBJ1-5; D may be TRBD1 (5 bases). Germline CDR1 and CDR2: LNHNV and YYDKDF (reference sequence). The length of the CDR3 is 13 residues. V was trimmed by 7 bases and J by 0 bases, leaving 7 bases between them. CDR3 in amino acids: CATTQGSNQPQHF. The CDR3 DNA reads as TGTGCCACCACCCAGGGTAGCAATCAGCCCCAGCATTTT. The variable domain in full, with the rest retrieved from reference TRBV15 and TRBJ1-5, is DAMVIQNPRYQVTQFGKPVTLSCSQTLNHNVMYWYQQKSSQAPKLLFHYYDKDFNNEADTPDNFQSRRPNTSFCFLDIRSPGLGDTAMYLCATTQGSNQPQHFGDGTRLSIL.

This chain links TRBV4-2 with TRBJ2-7; 11 nucleotides match TRBD2. The junction had 4 bases not matched to a gene; V was cut back by 0 bases and J by 0 bases. This CDR3 is built from 17 residues. The germline V gene encodes CDR1 LGHNA and CDR2 YNFKEQ. This CDR3 reads CASSQDSGGGNSYEQYF. Here the CDR3 DNA reads TGTGCCAGCAGCCAAGATAGCGGGGGGGGGAACTCCTACGAGCAGTACTTC.

The rearrangement joins TRBV10-3 to TRBJ1-5; D is uncertain. Germline-derived CDR1 and CDR2 are ENHRY and SYGVKD. This CDR3 is built from 15 residues. The ends were cut back, 2 bases at V and 4 bases at J, with 12 bases in the middle. The CDR3 region is CAISEQEGWNQPQHF. CDR3 nucleotide sequence: TGTGCCATCAGTGAGCAAGAGGGTTGGAATCAGCCCCAGCATTTT.

The chain has TRBV15 and TRBJ2-7, with 8 nucleotides matching TRBD1. With 5 bases clipped from V and 2 bases from J, the junction kept 5 bases outside the gene matches. CDR3 length: 14 residues. The V gene's germline CDR1 is LNHNV and CDR2 YYDKDF (reference sequence). For the CDR3, the DNA is TGTGCCACCAGCCGGACAGGGCGACCCTACGAGCAGTACTTC. Translated: CATSRTGRPYEQYF.